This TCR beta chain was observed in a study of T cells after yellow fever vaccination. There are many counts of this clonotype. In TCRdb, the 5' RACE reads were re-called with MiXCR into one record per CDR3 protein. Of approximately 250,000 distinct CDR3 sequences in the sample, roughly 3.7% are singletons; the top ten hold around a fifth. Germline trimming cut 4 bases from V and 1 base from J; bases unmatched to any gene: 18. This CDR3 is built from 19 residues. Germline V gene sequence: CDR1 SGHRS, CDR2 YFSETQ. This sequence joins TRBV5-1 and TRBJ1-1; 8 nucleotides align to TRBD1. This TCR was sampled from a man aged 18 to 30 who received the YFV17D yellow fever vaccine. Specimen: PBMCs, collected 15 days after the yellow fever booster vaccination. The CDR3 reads CASSTTFSQGARKNTEAFF. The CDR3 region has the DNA TGCGCCAGCAGCACTACATTTTCGCAGGGGGCGAGGAAGAACACTGAAGCTTTCTTT.